A single sample gave rise to the 21 T cell receptor beta chains below, sequenced in a study of graft-versus-host responses after intestinal transplantation. The antigens these receptors bind are not known. Clones were sequenced by immunoSEQ multiplex PCR, and TCRdb holds only the in-frame ones, with some missing. Of 39,000 or so clones in the sample, 85% to 95% were seen once. The sample here was unstimulated CD8+ T cells sorted from spleen or lymph node cells, taken before transplant. These receptors originate from a human donor who was the organ donor for an intestinal transplant.

The rearrangement joins TRBV27 to TRBJ2-1, with TRBD2 matching 7 bases. The CDR3 runs to 12 residues. Trimming took 3 bases from V and 13 from J; bases not matched to a gene: 6. Germline V gene data show CDR1 as MNHEY and CDR2 as SMNVEV (reference sequence). The CDR3 here is CASSFGGEVQFF. CDR3 nucleotides: TGTGCCAGCAGTTTTGGGGGGGAGGTCCAGTTCTTC.

This chain uses TRBV5-6 with TRBJ2-5; D remains unclear. Germline CDR1 reads SGHDT; CDR2 reads YYEEEE. Trimming pared 0 bases from V and 3 bases from J, leaving 12 bases between. The CDR3 extends over 15 amino acids. CDR3 coding DNA: TGTGCCAGCAGCTTGGAGTTCACCGGCGAAGAGACCCAGTACTTC. Protein product: CASSLEFTGEETQYF.

The chain combines TRBV4-2 with TRBJ2-5; tentatively, D is TRBD1 or TRBD2 (5 bases each). Judging by the DNA end, TRBJ2-7 fits better; the J call may be wrong. Germline V gene data show CDR1 as LGHNA and CDR2 as YNFKEQ. The CDR3 length is 18 residues. In nucleotides, the CDR3 is TGTGCCAGCAGCCAAGGTGCCCCGTCGGGGCTCAGCTCCTACGAGCAGTACTTC. Encoded protein: CASSQGAPSGLSSYEQYF.

The chain joins TRBV6-5 to TRBJ1-2; D is unclear. The germline V gene encodes CDR1 MNHEY and CDR2 SVGAGI. CDR3 length: 15 residues. The V end lost 3 bases, the J end lost 0 bases, and 11 bases lay between the germline ends. The CDR3 spells CASSYDPPSNYGYTF. CDR3 coding DNA: TGTGCCAGCAGTTATGACCCTCCCTCTAACTATGGCTACACCTTC.

The chain carries TRBV7-5 and TRBJ2-7; the table's D call of TRBD2 was not tested on the DNA. TRBV7-5 is a recognized pseudogene. The CDR3 spans 16 residues. CDR3 loop: CVRSLPGGLAGYEQYF. As DNA, the CDR3 is TGTGTCAGAAGCTTACCGGGAGGACTAGCGGGCTACGAGCAGTACTTC.

The chain joins TRBV27 to TRBJ2-1, with D perhaps TRBD2 (7 bases). CDR3 length: 13 amino acids. Trimming stripped 8 bases from V and 8 bases from J, with 16 bases between. In germline, CDR1 is MNHEY, CDR2 SMNVEV (reference sequence). CDR3 nucleotide sequence: TGTGCCAGCGGGAGAGGAGGGGGGGATGAGCAGTTCTTC. Protein sequence: CASGRGGGDEQFF.

With respect to this clone: At the DNA level, this CDR3 is encoded by other sequences in the same sample as well. The CDR3 region is CASSVGTTYEQYF. In DNA form, the CDR3 reads TGTGCCAGCAGCGTAGGGACCACCTACGAGCAGTACTTC. The V gene is TRBV9, the J gene TRBJ2-7; no firm D call. V dropped 0 bases and J dropped 2 bases, with 6 bases sitting between them. Germline-derived CDR1 and CDR2 are SGDLS and YYNGEE. This CDR3 comprises 13 residues.

CDR3 nucleotides: TGTGCCAGCAGAGCCACAGGGAACACTGAAGCTTTCTTT. Translating gives CASRATGNTEAFF. The chain employs TRBV6-6 and TRBJ1-1, with TRBD1 as a possible D gene (5 bases). The CDR3 sequence is 13 residues long. CDR1 MNHNY and CDR2 SVGAGI come from the germline V gene (reference sequence). V lost 6 bases to trimming and J lost 1 base, with 9 bases between them.

The V gene is TRBV6-1, the J gene TRBJ2-1, with TRBD2 matching over 13 bases. This CDR3 comprises 14 residues. CDR1 and CDR2 from the germline V gene are MNHNS and SASEGT. V shed 5 bases and J 9 bases; nucleotides not matched to a gene: 4. The CDR3 bases are TGTGCCAGCAGTCCTCGGACTAGCGGGGGTGAGCAGTTCTTC. Its protein is CASSPRTSGGEQFF.

CDR3 region: CASRPGQGRNEKLFF. CDR3 nucleotides: TGTGCCAGCAGACCAGGACAGGGGAGGAATGAAAAACTGTTTTTT. The gene calls are TRBV25-1 and TRBJ1-4, with 9 bases that match TRBD1. V shed 6 bases and J 5 bases; nucleotides not matched to a gene: 7. This CDR3 spans 15 amino acids. Germline CDR1 and CDR2: MGHDK and SYGVNS.

The rearrangement joins TRBV28 to TRBJ2-7; 9 bases align to TRBD1. This CDR3 comprises 17 residues. Germline V gene lookup returns CDR1 MDHEN and CDR2 SYDVKM. Unmatched junction bases numbered 11, after V lost 3 bases and J lost 2 bases. CDR3 sequence (DNA): TGTGCCAGCAGTTTTTCCCTATACAGGGGGCTTACCTACGAGCAGTACTTC. Its translation: CASSFSLYRGLTYEQYF.

The chain has TRBV6-5 and TRBJ2-2; D not certain. The CDR3 runs 14 residues. CDR1 and CDR2 (germline): MNHEY, SVGAGI. The V and J ends lost 2 bases and 1 base respectively, with 5 bases between them. The CDR3 protein is CASSYIGNTGELFF. The DNA of the CDR3 is TGTGCCAGCAGTTACATAGGGAACACCGGGGAGCTGTTTTTT.

The chain is built from TRBV18 and TRBJ2-7, with D hard to call. CDR1 is KGHSH and CDR2 is LQKENI in the germline V gene. The CDR3 has 13 residues. The V end lost 3 bases, the J end lost 2 bases, and 8 bases lay between the germline ends. The CDR3 protein is CASSPGLAYEQYF. In DNA, the CDR3 is TGTGCCAGCTCACCTGGCCTAGCCTACGAGCAGTACTTC.

V usage is TRBV2 and J usage is TRBJ2-2; D is possibly TRBD2 (7 bases). Germline V gene lookup returns CDR1 SNHLY and CDR2 FYNNEI. Deletions cut 2 bases from V and 5 bases from J, with 12 bases between. This CDR3 spans 15 amino acids. In DNA form, the CDR3 reads TGTGCCAGCAGTGAAAGTGGGAGGGGGACCGGGGAGCTGTTTTTT. This sequence encodes CASSESGRGTGELFF.

The J gene is TRBJ2-5, the V gene TRBV18, with D unclear. Trimming removed 0 bases at V and 3 bases at J, with 8 bases between. The length of the CDR3 is 14 residues. From germline, CDR1 is KGHSH and CDR2 LQKENI. CDR3 sequence: CASSPPRKKETQYF. CDR3 in DNA: TGTGCCAGCTCACCACCGCGGAAAAAAGAGACCCAGTACTTC.

The DNA for the CDR3 is TGCGCCAGCAGCCAAACTCAGGGAATCGGGGAGCTGTTTTTT. It specifies CASSQTQGIGELFF. The chain joins TRBV4-1 to TRBJ2-2, with a tentative D call TRBD1 (5 bases). The CDR3 is 14 residues long. Germline V gene lookup returns CDR1 MGHRA and CDR2 YSYEKL. V was trimmed by 2 bases and J by 7 bases, leaving 11 bases between them.

The chain couples TRBV5-4 to TRBJ2-3, with 11 bases lining up with TRBD2. Germline CDR1 reads SGHNT; CDR2 reads YYREEE (reference sequence). The V gene end was trimmed by 4 bases and the J gene end by 4 bases; junction bases not matched to a gene: 5. CDR3 length equals 15 residues. CDR3 amino acids: CASSKLAGVSDTQYF. CDR3 nucleotide sequence: TGTGCCAGCAGCAAACTAGCGGGAGTGTCAGATACGCAGTATTTT.

The chain recombines TRBV7-9 with TRBJ2-1; D ambiguous. Germline-derived CDR1 and CDR2 are SEHNR and FQNEAQ (reference sequence). This CDR3 has 15 amino acids. V gave up 0 bases and J gave up 0 bases, with 6 bases separating them. The CDR3 DNA reads as TGTGCCAGCAGCTTAGCAGCCAGCTCCTACAATGAGCAGTTCTTC. This gives the protein CASSLAASSYNEQFF.

The chain recombines TRBV7-9 with TRBJ1-3, with D possibly being TRBD1 (5 bases). V was cut by 1 base and J by 0 bases, with 10 bases left in between. There are 16 residues in the CDR3. Germline CDR1 reads SEHNR; CDR2 reads FQNEAQ (reference sequence). In DNA form, the CDR3 reads TGTGCCAGCAGCTTAGGGGACTTTTGCTCTGGAAACACCATATATTTT. The encoded protein is CASSLGDFCSGNTIYF.

The chain links TRBV27 to TRBJ1-3; D not certain. The CDR3 has 15 amino acids. Trimming shortened V by 5 bases and J by 4 bases, and 15 bases separated the two germline ends. Germline values: CDR1 MNHEY, CDR2 SMNVEV (reference sequence). CDR3 residues: CASSHNYLLGNTIYF. As DNA, the CDR3 is TGTGCCAGCAGTCACAACTACTTGTTAGGAAACACCATATATTTT.

About this clone: In the same sample, other DNA sequences code for this CDR3. The rearrangement links TRBV27 to TRBJ2-5; tentatively, D is TRBD1 or TRBD2 (5 bases each). The CDR3 runs to 13 residues. V dropped 9 bases and J dropped 5 bases, with 16 bases sitting between them. Looked up from germline, CDR1 is MNHEY and CDR2 is SMNVEV (reference sequence). The CDR3 here is CASQSGPQETQYF. CDR3 sequence (DNA): TGTGCCAGTCAATCGGGACCACAGGAGACCCAGTACTTC.